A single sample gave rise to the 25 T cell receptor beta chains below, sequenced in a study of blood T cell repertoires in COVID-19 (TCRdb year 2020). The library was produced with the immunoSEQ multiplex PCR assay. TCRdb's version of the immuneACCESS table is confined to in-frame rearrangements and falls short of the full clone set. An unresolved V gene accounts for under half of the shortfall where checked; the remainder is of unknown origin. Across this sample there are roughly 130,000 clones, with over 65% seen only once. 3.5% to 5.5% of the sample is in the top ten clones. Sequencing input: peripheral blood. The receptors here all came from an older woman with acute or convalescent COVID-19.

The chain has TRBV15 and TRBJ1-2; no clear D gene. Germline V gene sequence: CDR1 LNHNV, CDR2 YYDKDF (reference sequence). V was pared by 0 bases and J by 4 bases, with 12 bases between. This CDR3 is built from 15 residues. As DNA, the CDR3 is TGTGCCACCAGCAGAGACTCGGCGGGCTTCTATGGCTACACCTTC. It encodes CATSRDSAGFYGYTF.

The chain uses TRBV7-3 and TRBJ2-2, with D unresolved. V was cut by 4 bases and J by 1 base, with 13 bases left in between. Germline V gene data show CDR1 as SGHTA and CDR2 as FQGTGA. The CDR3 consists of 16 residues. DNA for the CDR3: TGTGCCAGCAGCTCCATGGGCTCCATGAACACCGGGGAGCTGTTTTTT. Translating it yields CASSSMGSMNTGELFF.

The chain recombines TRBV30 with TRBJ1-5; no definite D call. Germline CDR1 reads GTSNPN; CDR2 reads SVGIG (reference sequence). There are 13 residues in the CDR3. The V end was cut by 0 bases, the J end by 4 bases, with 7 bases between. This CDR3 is CAWSVQMNQPQHF. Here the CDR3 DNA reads TGTGCCTGGAGTGTACAAATGAATCAGCCCCAGCATTTT.

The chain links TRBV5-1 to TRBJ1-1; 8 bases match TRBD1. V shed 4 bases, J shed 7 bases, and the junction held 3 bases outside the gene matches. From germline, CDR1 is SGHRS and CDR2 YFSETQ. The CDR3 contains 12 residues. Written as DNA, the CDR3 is TGCGCCAGCAGCCATGGGACAGGTGAAGCTTTCTTT. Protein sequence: CASSHGTGEAFF. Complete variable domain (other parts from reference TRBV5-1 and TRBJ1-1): KAGVTQTPRYLIKTRGQQVTLSCSPISGHRSVSWYQQTPGQGLQFLFEYFSETQRNKGNFPGRFSGRQFSNSRSEMNVSTLELGDSALYLCASSHGTGEAFFGQGTRLTVV.

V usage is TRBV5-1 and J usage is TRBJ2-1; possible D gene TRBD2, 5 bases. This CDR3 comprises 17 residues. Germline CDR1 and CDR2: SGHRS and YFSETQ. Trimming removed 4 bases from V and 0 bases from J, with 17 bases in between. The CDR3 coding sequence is TGCGCCAGCAGCCTGGGTGGGAGCGGATTCTCCTACAATGAGCAGTTCTTC. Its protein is CASSLGGSGFSYNEQFF.

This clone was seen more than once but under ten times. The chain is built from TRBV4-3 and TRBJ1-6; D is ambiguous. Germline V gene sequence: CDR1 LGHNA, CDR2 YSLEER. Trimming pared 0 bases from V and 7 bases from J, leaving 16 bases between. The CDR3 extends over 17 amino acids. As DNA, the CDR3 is TGCGCCAGCAGCCAAGATCTGGAGGGCTGGGTCAATTCACCCCTCCACTTT. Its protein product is CASSQDLEGWVNSPLHF.

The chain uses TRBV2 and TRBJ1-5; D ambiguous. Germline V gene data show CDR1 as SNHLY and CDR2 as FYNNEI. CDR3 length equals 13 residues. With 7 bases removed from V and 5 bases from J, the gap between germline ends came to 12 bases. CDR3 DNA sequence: TGTGCCAGCAAGGAGGGAAATTATCAGCCCCAGCATTTT. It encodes CASKEGNYQPQHF.

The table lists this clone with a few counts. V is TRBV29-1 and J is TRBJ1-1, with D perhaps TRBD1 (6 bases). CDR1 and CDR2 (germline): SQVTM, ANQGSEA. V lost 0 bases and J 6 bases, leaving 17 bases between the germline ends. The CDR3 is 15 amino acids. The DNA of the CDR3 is TGCAGCGTTGAAGATCTTAGCCCCGGGGGGCCTGAAGCTTTCTTT. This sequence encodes CSVEDLSPGGPEAFF.

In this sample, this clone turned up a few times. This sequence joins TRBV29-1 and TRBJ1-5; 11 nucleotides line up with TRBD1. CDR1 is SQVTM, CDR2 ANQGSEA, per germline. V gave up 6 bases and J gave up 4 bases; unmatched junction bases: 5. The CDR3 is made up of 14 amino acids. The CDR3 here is CSVLGQGANQPQHF. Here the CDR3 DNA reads TGCAGCGTGCTTGGACAGGGGGCGAATCAGCCCCAGCATTTT.

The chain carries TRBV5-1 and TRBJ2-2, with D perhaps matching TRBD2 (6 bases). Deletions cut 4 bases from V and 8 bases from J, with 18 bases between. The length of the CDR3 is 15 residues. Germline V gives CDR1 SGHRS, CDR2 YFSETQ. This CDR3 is CASSVDVGGTGELFF. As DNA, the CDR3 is TGCGCCAGCAGCGTTGATGTCGGGGGAACGGGGGAGCTGTTTTTT.

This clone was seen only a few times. The CDR3: CASTKELLEEQFF. DNA for the CDR3: TGCGCCAGCACCAAGGAACTTTTGGAGGAGCAGTTCTTC. V gene TRBV5-1 combines with J gene TRBJ2-1; no clear D gene. This CDR3 spans 13 amino acids. Germline CDR1 SGHRS, CDR2 YFSETQ. Trimming took 6 bases from V and 10 from J, leaving 17 bases between them.

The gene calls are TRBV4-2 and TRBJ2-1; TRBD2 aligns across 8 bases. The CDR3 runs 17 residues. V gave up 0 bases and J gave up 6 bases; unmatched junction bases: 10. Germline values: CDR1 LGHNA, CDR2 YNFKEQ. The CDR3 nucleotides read TGTGCCAGCAGCCAAGATAAGGCGGGGGGATCTATCAATGAGCAGTTCTTC. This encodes CASSQDKAGGSINEQFF.

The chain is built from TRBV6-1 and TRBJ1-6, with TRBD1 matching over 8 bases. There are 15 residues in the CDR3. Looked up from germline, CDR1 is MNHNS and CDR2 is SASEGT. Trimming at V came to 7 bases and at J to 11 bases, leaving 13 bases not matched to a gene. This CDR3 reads CASTRKQGVVPPLHF. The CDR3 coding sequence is TGTGCCAGCACGAGGAAACAGGGGGTTGTCCCACCCCTCCACTTT.

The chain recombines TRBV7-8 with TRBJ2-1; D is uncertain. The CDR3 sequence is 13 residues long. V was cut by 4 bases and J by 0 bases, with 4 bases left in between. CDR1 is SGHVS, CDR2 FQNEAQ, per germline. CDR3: CASSSVSYNEQFF. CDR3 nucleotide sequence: TGTGCCAGCAGCTCCGTCTCCTACAATGAGCAGTTCTTC.

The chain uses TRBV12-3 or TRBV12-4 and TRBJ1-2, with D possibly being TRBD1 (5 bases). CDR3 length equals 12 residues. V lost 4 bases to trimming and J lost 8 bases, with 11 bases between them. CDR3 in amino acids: CASSSTEWGYTF. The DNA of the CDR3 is TGTGCCAGCAGTTCGACAGAGTGGGGCTACACCTTC.

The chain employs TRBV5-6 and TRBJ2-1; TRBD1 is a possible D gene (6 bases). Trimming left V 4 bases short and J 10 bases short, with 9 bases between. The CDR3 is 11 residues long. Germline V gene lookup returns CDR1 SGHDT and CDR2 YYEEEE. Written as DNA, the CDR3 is TGTGCCAGCAGCCTAGGGGGAGAGCAGTTCTTC. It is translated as CASSLGGEQFF.

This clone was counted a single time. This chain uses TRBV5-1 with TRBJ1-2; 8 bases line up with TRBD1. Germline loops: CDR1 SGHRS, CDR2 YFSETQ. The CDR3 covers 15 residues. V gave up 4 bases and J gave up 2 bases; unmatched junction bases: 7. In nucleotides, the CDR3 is TGCGCCAGCAGCCCGGGCAGGGGGCGCAACTATGGCTACACCTTC. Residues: CASSPGRGRNYGYTF.

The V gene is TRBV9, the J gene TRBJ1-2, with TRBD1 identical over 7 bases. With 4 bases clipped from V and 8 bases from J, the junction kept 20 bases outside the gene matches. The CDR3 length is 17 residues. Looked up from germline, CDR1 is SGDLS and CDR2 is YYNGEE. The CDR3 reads CASSPRDSQSRRWGYTF. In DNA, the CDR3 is TGTGCCAGCAGCCCACGGGACAGCCAATCCAGAAGGTGGGGCTACACCTTC.

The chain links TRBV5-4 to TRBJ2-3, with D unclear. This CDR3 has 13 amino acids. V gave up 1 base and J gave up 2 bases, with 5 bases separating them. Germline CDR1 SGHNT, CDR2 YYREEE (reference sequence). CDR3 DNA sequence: TGTGCCAGCAGCTTGACTTCCACAGATACGCAGTATTTT. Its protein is CASSLTSTDTQYF.

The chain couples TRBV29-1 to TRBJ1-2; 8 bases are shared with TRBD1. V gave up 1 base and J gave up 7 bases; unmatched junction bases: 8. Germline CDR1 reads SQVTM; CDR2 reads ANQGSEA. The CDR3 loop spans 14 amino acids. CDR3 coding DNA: TGCAGCGTTGAAGGGGGACAGGCTCGAGGTGGCTACACCTTC. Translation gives CSVEGGQARGGYTF.

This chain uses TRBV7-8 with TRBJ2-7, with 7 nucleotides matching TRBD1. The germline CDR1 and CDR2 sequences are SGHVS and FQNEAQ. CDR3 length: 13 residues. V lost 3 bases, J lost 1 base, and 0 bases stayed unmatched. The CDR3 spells CASSLDRSYEQYV. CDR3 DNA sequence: TGTGCCAGCAGCTTGGACAGGTCCTACGAGCAGTACGTC.

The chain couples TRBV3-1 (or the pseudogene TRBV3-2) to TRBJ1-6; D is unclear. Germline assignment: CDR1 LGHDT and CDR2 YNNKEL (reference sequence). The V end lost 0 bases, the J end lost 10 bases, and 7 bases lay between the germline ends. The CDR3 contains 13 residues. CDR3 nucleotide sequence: TGTGCCAGCAGCCAAGAGGCAAAATCACCCCTCCACTTT. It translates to CASSQEAKSPLHF.

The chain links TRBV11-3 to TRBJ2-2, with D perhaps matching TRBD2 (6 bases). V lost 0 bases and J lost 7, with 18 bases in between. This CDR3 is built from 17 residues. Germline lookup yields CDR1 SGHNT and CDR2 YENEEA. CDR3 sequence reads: CASSLDRWQGGYGELFF. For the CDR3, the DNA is TGTGCCAGCAGCTTAGATCGGTGGCAGGGAGGATACGGGGAGCTGTTTTTT.

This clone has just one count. The CDR3 loop is CSASRAGGETQYF. In nucleotides, the CDR3 is TGCAGTGCTAGTAGAGCAGGCGGGGAGACCCAGTACTTC. The chain employs TRBV20-1 and TRBJ2-5; maybe TRBD2 (5 bases). The germline CDR1 and CDR2 sequences are DFQATT and SNEGSKA (reference sequence). V lost 3 bases to trimming and J lost 5 bases, with 13 bases between them. CDR3 size: 13 residues.

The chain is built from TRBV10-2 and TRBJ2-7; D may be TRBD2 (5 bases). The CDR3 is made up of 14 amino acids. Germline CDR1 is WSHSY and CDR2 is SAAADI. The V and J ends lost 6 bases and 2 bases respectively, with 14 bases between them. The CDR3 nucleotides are TGCGCCAGCAGAGCGGACGGAAGACCCTACGAGCAGTACGTC. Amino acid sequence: CASRADGRPYEQYV.